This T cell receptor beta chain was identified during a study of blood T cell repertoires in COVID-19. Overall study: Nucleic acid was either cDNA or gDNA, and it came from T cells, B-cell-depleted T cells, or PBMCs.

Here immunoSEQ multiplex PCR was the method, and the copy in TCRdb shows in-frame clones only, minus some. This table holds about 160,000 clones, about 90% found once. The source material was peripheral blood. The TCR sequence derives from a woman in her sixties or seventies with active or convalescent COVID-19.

Written as DNA, the CDR3 is TGCGCCAGCAGCCTGGGGACAGGGATGTATGAGACCCAGTACTTC. Its translation is CASSLGTGMYETQYF. The chain carries TRBV5-1 and TRBJ2-5, with 9 bases matching TRBD1. The CDR3 has 15 amino acids. From germline, CDR1 is SGHRS and CDR2 YFSETQ. V shed 4 bases, J shed 5 bases, and the junction held 9 bases outside the gene matches.